This paragraph covers one T cell receptor beta chain sequence. The antigen remains unidentified. A second roughly 6 to 11 cycle PCR used barcoded and J-beta primers. TCRdb processed the 5' RACE reads anew with MiXCR; each CDR3 protein has one entry. The repertoire holds 650,000 to 1,000,000 distinct CDR3 sequences, with about 36% as singletons. This sample stems from a study of blood T cells in healthy people across ages. In the study overall: About one barcoded beta molecule per two T cells was captured by template switching.

Findings of the study overall: Strongly correlated with naive T cell percentage was TCR beta diversity. Because sorting was not performed, PBMCs prevented conclusive naive versus antigen-experienced comparison.

Around 10 milliliters was the volume of peripheral blood drawn from each donor. Germline V lookup: CDR1 DFQATT, CDR2 SNEGSKA (reference sequence). Trimming took 3 bases from V and 3 from J, leaving 14 bases between them. The CDR3 sequence is 14 residues long. The specimen was blood. The sequence derives from a man between 18 and 35 years old in good health. The chain is built from TRBV20-1 and TRBJ1-1, with D maybe TRBD1 (5 bases). CDR3 in DNA: TGCAGTGCTAGGGACCAGGGCGGCGACACTGAAGCTTTCTTT. This codes for CSARDQGGDTEAFF.